Listed here are 3 T cell receptor beta chains from one sample, sequenced in a study of blood T cells in healthy people across ages. PCR was performed a second time for 7 to 11 cycles using a sample-barcoded 5' primer and a J-beta primer mix. One entry per CDR3 protein results from TCRdb running MiXCR on the 5' RACE reads. The table lists approximately 1,100,000 distinct CDR3 sequences, over 35% of them singletons. The sequenced material came from blood. All receptors derive from a woman aged 55-69 years in good health.

This rearrangement joins TRBV29-1 to TRBJ2-2; 11 positions agree with TRBD1. Germline V gene data show CDR1 as SQVTM and CDR2 as ANQGSEA. The CDR3 runs to 15 residues. J lost 4 bases, V lost 7 bases, and 8 bases had no gene match. The CDR3 spells CSARTGGAATGELFF. The CDR3 DNA follows: TGCAGCGCCCGGACAGGGGGCGCAGCCACCGGGGAGCTGTTTTTT.

Many counts were recorded for this clonotype. The CDR3 sequence is CATSEIQGSEQFF. CDR3 nucleotide sequence: TGTGCCACCAGTGAAATACAGGGGTCTGAGCAGTTCTTC. V gene TRBV24-1 combines with J gene TRBJ2-1; 7 bases align to TRBD1. The junction had 5 bases not matched to a gene; V was cut back by 4 bases and J by 9 bases. Per germline, CDR1 KGHDR and CDR2 SFDVKD. This CDR3 contains 13 residues.

This clonotype was found a few times. The rearrangement links TRBV7-8 to TRBJ2-3; D not resolved. The CDR3 is 15 residues long. The germline V and J ends were trimmed by 4 bases and 0 bases, with 11 bases remaining between them. Germline V gene data show CDR1 as SGHVS and CDR2 as FQNEAQ. DNA for the CDR3: TGTGCCAGCAGCTATAGTGGTTTTAGCACAGATACGCAGTATTTT. Translating it yields CASSYSGFSTDTQYF.